This T cell receptor beta chain was sequenced during a study of vaccination and CD4 T cells after COVID-19. Study context: Drawing of post-COVID samples took place a median about 97 days after diagnosis (range 35 to 161). Samples after vaccination came a median about 72 days past dose two, ranging 14 to 241. Broader study findings: Median SARS-CoV-2-reactive clonotype numbers rose nonsignificantly, roughly 20 to 38.

Cultured CD4+ T-cell DNA underwent Oncomine TCR Beta short-read sequencing. TCRdb called the PCR reads again in MiXCR, with one record for every CDR3 protein. The data contain more than 10,000 distinct CDR3 sequences, roughly two thirds of them singletons. The sample's treatment: approximately 9-day PBMC culture with coronavirus spike peptide pools or control peptides (ViraFEST assay). Remarks on this clonotype: Its target is unknown.

This receptor was taken from a human donor who had recovered from COVID-19. This material consisted of CD4+ T cells from blood, cultured in vitro, taken before SARS-CoV-2 vaccination.

The CDR3 loop reads CASSWGQGGSYEQYF. Written as DNA, the CDR3 is TGTGCCAGCTCATGGGGACAGGGGGGCTCCTACGAGCAGTACTTC. V and J are TRBV18 and TRBJ2-7; TRBD1 matches at 11 bases. CDR1 KGHSH and CDR2 LQKENI come from the germline V gene. The CDR3 runs 15 residues. J gave up 0 bases and V 5 bases, and 3 bases lay outside the gene matches.